This TCR beta chain was identified during a study of blood T cell repertoires in COVID-19. Study-level information: Specimens from acute and convalescent COVID-19 originated in the United States, Italy and Spain. T cells, B-cell-depleted T cells, or PBMCs provided the cDNA or gDNA that served as material.

The germline V and J ends were trimmed by 3 bases and 1 base, with 4 bases remaining between them. Germline CDR1 ENHRY, CDR2 SYGVKD. The CDR3 consists of 12 residues. Source study methods: Reference gene primers were amplified, and this amplification served to estimate nucleated cell counts. TCRdb keeps only in-frame clones here, not all; method: immunoSEQ multiplex PCR. V, J and clone size are taken as reported in that table, and D and trimming were inferred from the DNA itself. This sample has about 140,000 clones; over 80% occur once, and the top ten carry 7% to 9.5%. Seattle cases were enrolled at active infection and followed longitudinally.

V and J are TRBV10-3 and TRBJ2-7, with D unresolved. This sequence originates from a man aged 30 to 45 with COVID-19, enrolled during active disease. Sample: peripheral blood. DNA of the CDR3: TGTGCCATCAGTGAACAGTCCTACGAGCAGTACTTC. This codes for CAISEQSYEQYF.